One T cell receptor beta chain is described in this entry. Sequenced by immunoSEQ multiplex PCR; TCRdb stores in-frame clones only, minus some. This sample yields over 110,000 clones, of which roughly nine tenths are seen a single time; about 9% belongs to the top ten. The entry originates in a study of control samples from healthy donors and cancer patients. Specimen: blood. This clonotype was obtained from a young woman in good health.

CDR3 residues: CSARPAGATNEKLFF. The CDR3 coding sequence is TGCAGCGCCAGACCCGCCGGGGCAACTAATGAAAAACTGTTTTTT. The chain couples TRBV29-1 to TRBJ1-4; no clear D. The germline CDR1 and CDR2 sequences are SQVTM and ANQGSEA. V was clipped by 7 bases and J by 0 bases, with 15 bases between them. This CDR3 comprises 15 residues.